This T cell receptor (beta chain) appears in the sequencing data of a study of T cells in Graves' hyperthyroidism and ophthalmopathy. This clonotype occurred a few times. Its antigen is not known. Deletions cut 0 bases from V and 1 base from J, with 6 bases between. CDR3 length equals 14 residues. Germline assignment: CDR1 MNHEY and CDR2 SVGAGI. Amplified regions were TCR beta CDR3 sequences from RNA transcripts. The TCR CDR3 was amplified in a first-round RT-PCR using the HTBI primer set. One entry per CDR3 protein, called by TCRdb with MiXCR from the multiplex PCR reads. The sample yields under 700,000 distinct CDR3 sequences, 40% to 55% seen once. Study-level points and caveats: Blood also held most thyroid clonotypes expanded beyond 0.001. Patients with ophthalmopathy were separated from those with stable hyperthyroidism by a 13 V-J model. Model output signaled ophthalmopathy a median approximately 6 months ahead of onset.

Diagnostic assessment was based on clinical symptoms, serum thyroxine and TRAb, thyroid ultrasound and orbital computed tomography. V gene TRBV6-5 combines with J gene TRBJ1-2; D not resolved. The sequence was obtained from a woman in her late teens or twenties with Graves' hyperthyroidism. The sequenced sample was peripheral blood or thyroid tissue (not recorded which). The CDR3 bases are TGTGCCAGCAGTTACTCGGCGTATAACTATGGCTACACCTTC. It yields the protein CASSYSAYNYGYTF.